This entry concerns a single T cell receptor (beta chain). What it binds is unknown. CDR1 and CDR2 from the germline V gene are WNHNN and SYGVQD (reference sequence). This CDR3 comprises 14 residues. V lost 6 bases to trimming and J lost 3 bases, with 14 bases between them. Sequenced by immunoSEQ multiplex PCR; TCRdb stores in-frame clones only, minus some. The table lists approximately 190,000 clones, around 90% of them singletons. The data were obtained in a study of T cell responses to AZD1222 COVID-19 vaccine. Study observations and caveats: Donors were chiefly white British, with a greater number of females, and clonal diversity was perhaps underestimated. No day 14 peak samples; only post-peak repertoires were characterized.

The TCR originated in an adult in good health. J is TRBJ1-2 and V is TRBV10-1; perhaps TRBD1 as D (6 bases). Sequenced material: peripheral blood, taken on day 0 of AZD1222 vaccination. The CDR3 is CASRTGARDYGYTF. The DNA for the CDR3 is TGCGCCAGCAGGACGGGGGCGCGGGACTATGGCTACACCTTC.